This TCR beta chain was obtained from a study of resident and recirculating memory T cells in vitiligo. Sequencing used immunoSEQ multiplex PCR; TCRdb keeps in-frame clones, though not all of them. The table records tens of thousands of clones, approximately 93% of them present only once. The CDR3 totals 14 residues. The germline gives CDR1 SGHVS, CDR2 FQNEAQ. Trimming pared 1 base from V and 5 bases from J, leaving 9 bases between. This clonotype originated in a male donor with vitiligo. J is TRBJ1-5 and V is TRBV7-8, with D unresolved. The sample consisted of blood. DNA of the CDR3: TGTGCCAGCAGCTTAGTTCCCGGGGATCAGCCCCAGCATTTT. Encoded protein: CASSLVPGDQPQHF. Looking up the rest from reference TRBV7-8 and TRBJ1-5 gives the full variable domain: GAGVSQSPRYKVAKRGQDVALRCDPISGHVSLFWYQQALGQGPEFLTYFQNEAQLDKSGLPSDRFFAERPEGSVSTLKIQRTQQEDSAVYLCASSLVPGDQPQHFGDGTRLSIL.